This entry features one TCR beta chain sequence. Its cognate antigen is unknown. The repertoire was sequenced with immunoSEQ multiplex PCR; TCRdb's copy has only in-frame clones and lacks some. The repertoire holds about 60,000 clones, with 80% to 90% as singletons. The CDR3 consists of 13 residues. Trimming took off 2 bases at V and 5 bases at J, with 7 bases between the two ends. The germline V gene has CDR1 LNHDA and CDR2 SQIVND (reference sequence). The data originate from a study of T cell responses to AZD1222 COVID-19 vaccine. The study's findings and limits: Donors skewed white British and female; clonal diversity was possibly underestimated.

Sequenced here: peripheral blood, sampled 28 days after the second AZD1222 dose. The chain recombines TRBV19 with TRBJ1-5; D is uncertain. The source of this sequence is an adult who received the AZD1222 COVID-19 vaccine. CDR3 sequence: CASSISRDQPQHF. CDR3 coding DNA: TGTGCCAGTAGTATAAGTCGGGATCAGCCCCAGCATTTT.